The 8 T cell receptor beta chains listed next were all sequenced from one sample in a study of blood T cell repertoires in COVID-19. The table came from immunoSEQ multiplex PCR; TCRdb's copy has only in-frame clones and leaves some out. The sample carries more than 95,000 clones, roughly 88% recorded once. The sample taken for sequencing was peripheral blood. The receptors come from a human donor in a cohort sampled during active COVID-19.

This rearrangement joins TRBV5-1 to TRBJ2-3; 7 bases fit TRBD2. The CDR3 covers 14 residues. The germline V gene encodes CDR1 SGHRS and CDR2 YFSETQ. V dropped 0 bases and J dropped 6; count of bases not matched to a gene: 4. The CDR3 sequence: CASSLATSADTQYF. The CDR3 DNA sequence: TGCGCCAGCAGCTTGGCCACTAGCGCTGATACGCAGTATTTT.

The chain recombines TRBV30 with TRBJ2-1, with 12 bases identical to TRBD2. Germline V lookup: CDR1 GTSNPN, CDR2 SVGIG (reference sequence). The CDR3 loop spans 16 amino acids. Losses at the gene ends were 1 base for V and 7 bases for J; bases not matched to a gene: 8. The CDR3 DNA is TGTGCCTGGAGTGGACTAGCGGGAGTGGTTGGGAATGAGCAGTTCTTC. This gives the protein CAWSGLAGVVGNEQFF.

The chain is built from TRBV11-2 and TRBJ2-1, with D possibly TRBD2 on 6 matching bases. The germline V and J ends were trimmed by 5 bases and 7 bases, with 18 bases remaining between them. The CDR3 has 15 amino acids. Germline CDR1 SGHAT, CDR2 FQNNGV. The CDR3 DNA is TGTGCCAGCAGCCCGTCGGTGGAGAGCGGGAATGAGCAGTTCTTC. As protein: CASSPSVESGNEQFF.

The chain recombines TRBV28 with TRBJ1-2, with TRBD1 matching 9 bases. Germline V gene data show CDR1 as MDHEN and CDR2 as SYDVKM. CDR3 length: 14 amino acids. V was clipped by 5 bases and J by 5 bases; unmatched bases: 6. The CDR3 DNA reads TGTGCCAGCAGTGCGCACAGGGGGCGGTATGGCTACACCTTC. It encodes CASSAHRGRYGYTF.

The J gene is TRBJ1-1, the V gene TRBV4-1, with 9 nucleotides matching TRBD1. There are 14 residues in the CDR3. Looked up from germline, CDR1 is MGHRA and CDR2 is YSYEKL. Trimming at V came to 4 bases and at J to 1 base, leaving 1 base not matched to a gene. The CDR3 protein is CASSPQGANTEAFF. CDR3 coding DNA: TGCGCCAGCAGCCCACAGGGGGCGAACACTGAAGCTTTCTTT.

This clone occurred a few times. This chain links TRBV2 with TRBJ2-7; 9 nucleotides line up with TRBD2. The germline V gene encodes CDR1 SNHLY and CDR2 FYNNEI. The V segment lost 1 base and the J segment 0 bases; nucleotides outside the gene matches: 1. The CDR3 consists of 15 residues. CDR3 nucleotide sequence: TGTGCCAGCAGTGAAGATAGCGGGAGCTCCTACGAGCAGTACTTC. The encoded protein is CASSEDSGSSYEQYF.

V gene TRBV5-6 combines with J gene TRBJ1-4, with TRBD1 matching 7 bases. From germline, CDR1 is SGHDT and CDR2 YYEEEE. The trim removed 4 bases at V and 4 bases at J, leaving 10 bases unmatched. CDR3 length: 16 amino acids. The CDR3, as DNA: TGTGCCAGCAGCCCCAGAGGGACAGTCTATAATGAAAAACTGTTTTTT. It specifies CASSPRGTVYNEKLFF.

In DNA, the CDR3 is TGTGCCAGCAGCGCTACCGGGACACGGGCGGGAAACACCATATATTTT. Translating gives CASSATGTRAGNTIYF. The chain has TRBV7-2 and TRBJ1-3, with D possibly matching TRBD1 (6 bases). The CDR3 is 16 amino acids. CDR1 and CDR2 (germline): SGHTA, FQGNSA. The V gene lost 5 bases and the J gene lost 4 bases, with 18 bases spanning the gap.